This T cell receptor (beta chain) was sequenced during a study of PD-1 blockade in classical Hodgkin lymphoma. Overall study findings and caveats: With CD4+ cells, TCR diversity rose significantly by C4D1, but not with CD8+ cells. Factors driving the repertoire differences, possibly disease activity or prior therapy, remain undefined. Similar baseline diversity was found in complete responders and newly diagnosed patients. Exclusion removed patients who began nivolumab under 1 year after ASCT.

Germline trimming cut 0 bases from V and 5 bases from J; bases unmatched to any gene: 3. The CDR3 totals 15 residues. Germline lookup yields CDR1 SGHDN and CDR2 FVKESK. Indicated time point: cycle 4 day 1 (C4D1), after less than 7 weeks of nivolumab. Exposure to brentuximab vedotin varied, and each patient had relapsed following autologous stem cell transplantation. The table came from immunoSEQ multiplex PCR; TCRdb's copy has only in-frame clones and leaves some out. The sample includes several thousand clones, around three quarters seen only once; the top ten take over 40%. In the case of this clone: Its specificity is unknown.

The starting material was peripheral blood mononuclear cells (PBMCs), obtained before the fourth cycle of nivolumab. The chain carries TRBV14 and TRBJ2-1; TRBD2 matches 8 bases. The TCR sequence derives from a human donor with classical Hodgkin lymphoma. As DNA, the CDR3 is TGTGCCAGCAGCCAAGATTGGACTAGCCACAATGAGCAGTTCTTC. Translation: CASSQDWTSHNEQFF. Looking up the rest from reference TRBV14 and TRBJ2-1 gives the full variable domain: EAGVTQFPSHSVIEKGQTVTLRCDPISGHDNLYWYRRVMGKEIKFLLHFVKESKQDESGMPNNRFLAERTGGTYSTLKVQPAELEDSGVYFCASSQDWTSHNEQFFGPGTRLTVL.